The 9 T cell receptor beta chains in this list originate from one sample, sequenced in a study of cytomegalovirus exposure and HLA in healthy donors. Primers included in the PCR were 60 Vbeta and 13 Jbeta primers. Libraries were prepared by immunoSEQ multiplex PCR; TCRdb keeps only in-frame clonotypes and omits some of them. The table lists about 210,000 clones, about 80% of them singletons, with 13% to 15% in the top ten. The sequencing input was PBMCs. The receptors were sampled from a woman aged 30 to 39 in good health and CMV-seropositive.

Notes on this clone: Being one base from a much bigger clone, this may be a read error. This chain links TRBV7-9 with TRBJ2-5, with TRBD1 identical over 10 bases. The J call may be mistaken, given a closer DNA end match to TRBJ2-7. Germline-derived CDR1 and CDR2 are SEHNR and FQNEAQ (reference sequence). The CDR3 consists of 13 residues. The CDR3 DNA follows: TGTGCCAGCAGCTTGGGGACAGGGGACGAGCAGTACTTC. It codes for CASSLGTGDEQYF.

J is TRBJ1-2 and V is TRBV7-9; possible D gene TRBD1, 6 bases. Trimming removed 1 base at V and 7 bases at J, with 13 bases between. The V gene's germline CDR1 is SEHNR and CDR2 FQNEAQ (reference sequence). The CDR3 consists of 14 residues. In DNA form, the CDR3 reads TGTGCCAGCAGCTTAGTTACAGGGAGTGCTGGCTACACCTTC. Its protein is CASSLVTGSAGYTF.

The rearrangement uses TRBV2 and TRBJ1-6, with 7 bases aligning to TRBD1. V was clipped by 8 bases and J by 7 bases; unmatched bases: 11. Germline V gives CDR1 SNHLY, CDR2 FYNNEI. The CDR3 loop spans 15 amino acids. CDR3: CASGYNRGGNSPLHF. The CDR3 DNA follows: TGTGCCAGCGGATACAACAGGGGAGGCAATTCACCCCTCCACTTT.

This rearrangement joins TRBV6-1 to TRBJ1-1; D gene uncertain. From germline, CDR1 is MNHNS and CDR2 SASEGT. Deletions cut 4 bases from V and 8 bases from J, with 17 bases between. This CDR3 contains 14 residues. This chain's CDR3 is CASSVEQTTGEAFF. CDR3 nucleotide sequence: TGTGCCAGCAGTGTGGAACAGACAACGGGGGAAGCTTTCTTT.

The rearrangement uses TRBV12-2 and TRBJ1-4. TRBV12-2 is a known pseudogene. This CDR3 region has 16 residues. The CDR3 reads CASRLVDTGVNEKLFF. CDR3 DNA: TGTGCAAGTCGCTTGGTAGACACGGGGGTTAATGAAAAACTGTTTTTT.

Written as DNA, the CDR3 is TGCAGCGTTGAAAAGACTAGCGGGGGTAATGAGCAGTTCTTC. The encoded protein is CSVEKTSGGNEQFF. The rearrangement links TRBV29-1 to TRBJ2-1, with 12 nucleotides matching TRBD2. Germline CDR1 reads SQVTM; CDR2 reads ANQGSEA. Trimming at V came to 2 bases and at J to 7 bases, leaving 3 bases not matched to a gene. This CDR3 contains 14 residues.

V gene TRBV7-9 combines with J gene TRBJ2-7; maybe TRBD2 (5 bases). The CDR3 runs to 13 residues. Germline-derived CDR1 and CDR2 are SEHNR and FQNEAQ (reference sequence). V lost 4 bases and J lost 4, with 11 bases in between. In DNA, the CDR3 is TGTGCCAGCAGCTCTAGCCCGGGATACGAGCAGTACTTC. The encoded protein is CASSSSPGYEQYF.

The chain's CDR3 is CASSLRSGAGTYNEQFF. CDR3 nucleotide sequence: TGTGCCAGCAGCTTACGGTCGGGCGCGGGGACTTACAATGAGCAGTTCTTC. The chain employs TRBV7-2 and TRBJ2-1; tentatively, D is TRBD2 (6 bases). CDR1 is SGHTA and CDR2 is FQGNSA in the germline V gene. The CDR3 runs to 17 residues. Deletions cut 2 bases from V and 4 bases from J, with 18 bases between.

The chain links TRBV4-1 to TRBJ1-1, with D unclear. The V and J ends lost 3 bases and 1 base respectively, with 18 bases between them. Per the germline V gene, CDR1 is MGHRA and CDR2 is YSYEKL. The CDR3 totals 17 residues. CDR3 bases: TGCGCCAGCAGCCACCCATGGGAGTCTCGGGGGAACACTGAAGCTTTCTTT. This sequence encodes CASSHPWESRGNTEAFF.